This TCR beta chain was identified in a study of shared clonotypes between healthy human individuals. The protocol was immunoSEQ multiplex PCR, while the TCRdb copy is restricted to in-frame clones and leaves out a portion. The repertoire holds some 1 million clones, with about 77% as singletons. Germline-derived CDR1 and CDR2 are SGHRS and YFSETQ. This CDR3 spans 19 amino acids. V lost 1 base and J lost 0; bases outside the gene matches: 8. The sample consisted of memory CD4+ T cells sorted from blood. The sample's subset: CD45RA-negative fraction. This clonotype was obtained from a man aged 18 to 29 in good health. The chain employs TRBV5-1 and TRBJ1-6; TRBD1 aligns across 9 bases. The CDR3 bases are TGCGCCAGCAGCTTGACATCGGGACAGGGTTTCTCCTATAATTCACCCCTCCACTTT. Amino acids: CASSLTSGQGFSYNSPLHF.